Each of the 11 T cell receptor beta chains below was sequenced from the same sample in a study of CD8 T cells in ankylosing spondylitis. Each CDR3 protein gets one entry after TCRdb re-called the 5' RACE reads with MiXCR. The sample has 200,000 to 250,000 distinct CDR3 sequences, 15% to 20% seen once. Study conclusions and caveats: Characteristic, it appeared, of ankylosing spondylitis blood was a TCR beta motif of several highly homologous variants.

These receptors' antigens are unknown. Input material: blood, either unsorted or a sorted T cell fraction (not recorded which). These receptor sequences come from a male donor with ankylosing spondylitis.

The V call is TRBV9, the J call TRBJ1-2; tentatively, D is TRBD1 (5 bases). The germline V gene has CDR1 SGDLS and CDR2 YYNGEE. This CDR3 spans 15 amino acids. Trimming cost V 0 bases and J 7 bases, with 16 bases left between them. The CDR3 coding sequence is TGTGCCAGCAGCGTAGGGCAAGGGGAAGAGGGTGGCTACACCTTC. This encodes CASSVGQGEEGGYTF.

This clonotype was seen only a few times. This chain connects TRBV2 to TRBJ2-4, with TRBD1 matching 7 bases. Trimming at V came to 3 bases and at J to 8 bases, leaving 10 bases not matched to a gene. This CDR3 is built from 15 residues. CDR1 and CDR2 from the germline V gene are SNHLY and FYNNEI. As DNA, the CDR3 is TGTGCCAGCAGTGATTTGGTAGAGGGGGCAGACATTCAGTACTTC. As protein: CASSDLVEGADIQYF.

This clonotype was recorded a few times. The V call is TRBV9, the J call TRBJ1-4; D is ambiguous. The ends were cut back, 0 bases at V and 6 bases at J, with 15 bases in the middle. Germline CDR1 reads SGDLS; CDR2 reads YYNGEE. The CDR3 covers 16 residues. The CDR3 protein is CASSVESAPNDEKLFF. The CDR3 DNA follows: TGTGCCAGCAGCGTAGAATCGGCCCCAAATGATGAAAAACTGTTTTTT.

This clonotype was seen a single time. The CDR3 reads CSARPRGENTEAFF. The CDR3 DNA sequence: TGCAGTGCTAGACCCCGGGGGGAGAACACTGAAGCTTTCTTT. The chain joins TRBV20-1 to TRBJ1-1; D perhaps matches TRBD1 (5 bases). Trimming shortened V by 2 bases and J by 1 base, and 11 bases separated the two germline ends. CDR1 and CDR2 from the germline V gene are DFQATT and SNEGSKA (reference sequence). The CDR3 consists of 14 residues.

The chain uses TRBV5-1 and TRBJ2-7; the D gene is possibly TRBD2 (5 bases). This CDR3 region has 13 residues. Germline-derived CDR1 and CDR2 are SGHRS and YFSETQ. Trimming left V 6 bases short and J 1 base short, with 11 bases between. CDR3 in amino acids: CASKVSGSYEQYF. CDR3 nucleotide sequence: TGCGCCAGCAAGGTGAGCGGATCCTACGAGCAGTACTTC.

The V gene is TRBV6-5, the J gene TRBJ1-1; a weak D match, TRBD1 (5 bases). The CDR3 is 12 amino acids. Trimming removed 2 bases at V and 5 bases at J, with 6 bases between. Germline V gives CDR1 MNHEY, CDR2 SVGAGI. The CDR3 protein is CASSYKGTEAFF. The CDR3 bases are TGTGCCAGCAGTTACAAGGGGACTGAAGCTTTCTTT.

This clonotype was seen a handful of times. V usage is TRBV12-3 or TRBV12-4 and J usage is TRBJ1-4; a weak D match, TRBD1 (5 bases). The CDR3 totals 14 residues. The V gene lost 2 bases and the J gene lost 5 bases, with 9 bases spanning the gap. CDR3: CASSLWGGNEKLFF. CDR3 nucleotides: TGTGCCAGCAGTTTATGGGGGGGAAATGAAAAACTGTTTTTT.

In this sample, this clonotype turned up a few times. J is TRBJ2-1 and V is TRBV10-3; TRBD1 matches 7 bases. The CDR3 runs 15 residues. CDR1 and CDR2 (germline): ENHRY, SYGVKD. The J segment lost 6 bases and the V segment lost 2 bases, leaving 7 bases of the junction unmatched. The CDR3 here is CAISERQGTGNEQFF. The DNA of the CDR3 is TGTGCCATCAGTGAGCGACAGGGTACTGGCAATGAGCAGTTCTTC.

This clonotype was picked up a small number of times. The chain carries TRBV2 and TRBJ1-1, with unresolved D. The CDR3 extends over 16 amino acids. Germline loops: CDR1 SNHLY, CDR2 FYNNEI. The ends were cut back, 2 bases at V and 2 bases at J, with 15 bases in the middle. The CDR3 DNA follows: TGTGCCAGCAGTGAAAGGGTAGGTCGGGTCAACACTGAAGCTTTCTTT. Its translation is CASSERVGRVNTEAFF.

This clonotype was detected a few times. V and J are TRBV12-3 or TRBV12-4 and TRBJ2-6; no reliable D call. The CDR3 contains 15 residues. The V gene lost 3 bases and the J gene lost 0 bases, with 6 bases spanning the gap. The CDR3 loop is CASSFWDSGANVLTF. CDR3 DNA: TGTGCCAGCAGTTTCTGGGACTCTGGGGCCAACGTCCTGACTTTC.

J is TRBJ2-2 and V is TRBV6-4, with a possible D match to TRBD1 (6 bases). From germline, CDR1 is MRHNA and CDR2 SNTAGT. The V end was cut by 5 bases, the J end by 4 bases, with 17 bases between. The CDR3 extends over 16 amino acids. CDR3 sequence reads: CASSFRQGTFTGELFF. CDR3 DNA sequence: TGTGCCAGCAGTTTCCGGCAGGGGACCTTCACCGGGGAGCTGTTTTTT.